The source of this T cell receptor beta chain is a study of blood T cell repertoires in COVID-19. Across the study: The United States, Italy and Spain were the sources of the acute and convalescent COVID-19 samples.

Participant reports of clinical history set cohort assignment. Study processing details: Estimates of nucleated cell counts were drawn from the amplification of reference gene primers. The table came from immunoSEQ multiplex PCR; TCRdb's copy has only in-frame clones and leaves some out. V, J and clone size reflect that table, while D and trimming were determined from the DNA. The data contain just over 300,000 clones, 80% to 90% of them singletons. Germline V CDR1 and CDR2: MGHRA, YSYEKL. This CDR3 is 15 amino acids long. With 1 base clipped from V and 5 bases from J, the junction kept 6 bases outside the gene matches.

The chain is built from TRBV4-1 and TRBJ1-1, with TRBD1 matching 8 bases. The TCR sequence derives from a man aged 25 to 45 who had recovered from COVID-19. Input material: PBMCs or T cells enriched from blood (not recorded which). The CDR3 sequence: CASSQGRGLGTEAFF. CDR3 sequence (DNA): TGCGCCAGCAGCCAAGGCAGGGGGCTGGGGACTGAAGCTTTCTTT.